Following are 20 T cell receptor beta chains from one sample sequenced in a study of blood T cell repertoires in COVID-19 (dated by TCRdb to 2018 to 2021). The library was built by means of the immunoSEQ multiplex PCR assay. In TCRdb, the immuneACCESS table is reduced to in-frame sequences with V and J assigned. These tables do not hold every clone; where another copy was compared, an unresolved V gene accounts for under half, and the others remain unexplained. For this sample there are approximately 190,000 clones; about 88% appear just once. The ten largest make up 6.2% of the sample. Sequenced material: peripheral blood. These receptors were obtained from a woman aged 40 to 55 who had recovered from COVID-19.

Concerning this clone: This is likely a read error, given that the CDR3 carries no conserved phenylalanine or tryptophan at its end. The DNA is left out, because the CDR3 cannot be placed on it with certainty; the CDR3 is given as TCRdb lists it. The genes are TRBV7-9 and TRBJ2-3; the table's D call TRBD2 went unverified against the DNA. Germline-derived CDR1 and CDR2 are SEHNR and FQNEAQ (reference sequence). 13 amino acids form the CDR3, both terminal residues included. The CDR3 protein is CASSLDGLAGGSI.

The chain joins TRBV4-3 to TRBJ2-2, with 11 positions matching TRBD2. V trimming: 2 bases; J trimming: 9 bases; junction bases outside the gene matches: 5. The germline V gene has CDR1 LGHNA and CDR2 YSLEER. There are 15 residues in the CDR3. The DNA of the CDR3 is TGCGCCAGCAGCCAACAACTAGCGGGAGTCCGGGAGCTGTTTTTT. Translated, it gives CASSQQLAGVRELFF.

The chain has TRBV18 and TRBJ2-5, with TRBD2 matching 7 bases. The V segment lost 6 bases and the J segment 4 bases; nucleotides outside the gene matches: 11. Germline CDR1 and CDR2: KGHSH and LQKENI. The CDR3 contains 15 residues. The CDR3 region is CASSREGPIRETQYF. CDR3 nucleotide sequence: TGTGCCAGCTCGAGGGAGGGACCTATCAGAGAGACCCAGTACTTC.

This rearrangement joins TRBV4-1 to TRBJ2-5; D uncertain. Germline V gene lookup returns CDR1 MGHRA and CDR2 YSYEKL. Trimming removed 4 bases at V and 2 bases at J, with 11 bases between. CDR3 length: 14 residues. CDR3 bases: TGCGCCAGCAGCCTCGGGTACGGGCAAGAGACCCAGTACTTC. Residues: CASSLGYGQETQYF.

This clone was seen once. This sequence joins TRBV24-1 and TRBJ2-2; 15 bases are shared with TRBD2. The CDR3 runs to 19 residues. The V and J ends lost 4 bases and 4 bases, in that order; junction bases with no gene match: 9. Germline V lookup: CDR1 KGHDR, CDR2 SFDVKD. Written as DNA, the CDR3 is TGTGCCACCAGTGACTCTGGACTAGCGGGAGGGTTTAGCACCGGGGAGCTGTTTTTT. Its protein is CATSDSGLAGGFSTGELFF.

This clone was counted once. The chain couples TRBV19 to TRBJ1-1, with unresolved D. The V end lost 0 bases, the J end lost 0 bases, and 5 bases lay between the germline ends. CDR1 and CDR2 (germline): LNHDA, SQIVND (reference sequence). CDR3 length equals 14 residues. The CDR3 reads CASSIETLNTEAFF. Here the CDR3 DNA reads TGTGCCAGTAGTATAGAAACACTGAACACTGAAGCTTTCTTT.

CDR3 protein: CASSVEGTSRYNEQFF. The CDR3 DNA reads as TGTGCCAGCAGCGTAGAGGGGACTAGTAGATACAATGAGCAGTTCTTC. V gene TRBV9 combines with J gene TRBJ2-1; 8 bases are shared with TRBD2. The CDR3 is made up of 16 amino acids. Germline CDR1 and CDR2: SGDLS and YYNGEE. The V and J ends lost 0 bases and 4 bases, in that order; junction bases with no gene match: 6.

CDR3 coding DNA: TGTGCCAGCAGGGGTACAGGCGCCTATAATTCACCCCTCCACTTT. Translated, it gives CASRGTGAYNSPLHF. The chain joins TRBV5-6 to TRBJ1-6, with TRBD1 as a possible D gene (5 bases). V dropped 5 bases and J dropped 2 bases, with 11 bases sitting between them. CDR3 length equals 15 residues. Germline assignment: CDR1 SGHDT and CDR2 YYEEEE. Complete variable domain (other parts from reference TRBV5-6 and TRBJ1-6): DAGVTQSPTHLIKTRGQQVTLRCSPKSGHDTVSWYQQALGQGPQFIFQYYEEEERQRGNFPDRFSGHQFPNYSSELNVNALLLGDSALYLCASRGTGAYNSPLHFGNGTRLTVT.

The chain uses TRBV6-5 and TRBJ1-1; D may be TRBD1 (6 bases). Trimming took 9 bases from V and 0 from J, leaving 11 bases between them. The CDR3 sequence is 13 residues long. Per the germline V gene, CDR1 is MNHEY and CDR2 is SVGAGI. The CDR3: CASAGTMNTEAFF. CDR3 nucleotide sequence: TGTGCCAGTGCCGGGACAATGAACACTGAAGCTTTCTTT.

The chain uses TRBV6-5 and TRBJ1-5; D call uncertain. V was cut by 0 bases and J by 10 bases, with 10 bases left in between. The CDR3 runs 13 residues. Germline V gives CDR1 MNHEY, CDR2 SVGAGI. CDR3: CASSYSEGGPQHF. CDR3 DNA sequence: TGTGCCAGCAGTTACTCCGAAGGCGGACCCCAGCATTTT.

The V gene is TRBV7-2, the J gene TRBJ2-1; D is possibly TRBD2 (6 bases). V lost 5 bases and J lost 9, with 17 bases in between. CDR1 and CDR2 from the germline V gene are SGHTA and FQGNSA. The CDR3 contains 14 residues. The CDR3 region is CASSPSGGSAEQFF. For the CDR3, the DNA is TGTGCCAGCAGCCCAAGTGGGGGGTCCGCTGAGCAGTTCTTC.

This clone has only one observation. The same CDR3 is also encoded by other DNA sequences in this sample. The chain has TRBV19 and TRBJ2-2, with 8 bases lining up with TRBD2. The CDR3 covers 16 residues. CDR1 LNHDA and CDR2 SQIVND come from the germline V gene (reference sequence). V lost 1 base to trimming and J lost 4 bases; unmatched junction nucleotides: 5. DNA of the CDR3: TGTGCCAGTAGTATAGCGGGCGGGAGGTCCACCGGGGAGCTGTTTTTT. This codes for CASSIAGGRSTGELFF.

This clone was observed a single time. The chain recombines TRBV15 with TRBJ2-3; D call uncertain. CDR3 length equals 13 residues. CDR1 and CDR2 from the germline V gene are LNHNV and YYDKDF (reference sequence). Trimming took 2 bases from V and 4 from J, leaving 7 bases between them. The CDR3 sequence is CATSRQAPDTQYF. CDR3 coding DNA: TGTGCCACCAGCAGACAAGCCCCAGATACGCAGTATTTT. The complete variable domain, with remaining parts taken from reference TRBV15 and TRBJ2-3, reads DAMVIQNPRYQVTQFGKPVTLSCSQTLNHNVMYWYQQKSSQAPKLLFHYYDKDFNNEADTPDNFQSRRPNTSFCFLDIRSPGLGDTAMYLCATSRQAPDTQYFGPGTRLTVL.

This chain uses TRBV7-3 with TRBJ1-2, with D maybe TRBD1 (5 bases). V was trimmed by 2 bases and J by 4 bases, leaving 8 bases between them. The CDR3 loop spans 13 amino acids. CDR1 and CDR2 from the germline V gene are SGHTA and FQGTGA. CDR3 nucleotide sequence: TGTGCCAGCAGCTTATTGGGGGGCTATGGCTACACCTTC. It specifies CASSLLGGYGYTF.

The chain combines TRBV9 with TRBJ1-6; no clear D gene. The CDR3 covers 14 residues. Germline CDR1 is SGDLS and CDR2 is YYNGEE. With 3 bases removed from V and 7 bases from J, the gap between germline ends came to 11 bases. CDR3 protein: CASSDRHGNSPLHF. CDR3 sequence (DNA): TGTGCCAGCAGCGACAGACATGGGAATTCACCCCTCCACTTT.

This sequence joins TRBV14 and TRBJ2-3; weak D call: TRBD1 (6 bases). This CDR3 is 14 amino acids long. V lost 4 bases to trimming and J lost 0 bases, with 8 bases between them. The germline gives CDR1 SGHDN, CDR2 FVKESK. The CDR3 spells CASSPGTSTDTQYF. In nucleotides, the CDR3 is TGTGCCAGCAGCCCTGGGACAAGCACAGATACGCAGTATTTT.

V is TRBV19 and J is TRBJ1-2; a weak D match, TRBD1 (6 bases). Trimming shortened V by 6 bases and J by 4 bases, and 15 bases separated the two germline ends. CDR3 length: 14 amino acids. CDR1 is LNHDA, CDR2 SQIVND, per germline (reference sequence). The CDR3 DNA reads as TGTGCCAGTAGGCGGCAGGGGACCGGCTATGGCTACACCTTC. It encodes CASRRQGTGYGYTF. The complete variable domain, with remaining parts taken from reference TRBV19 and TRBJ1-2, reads DGGITQSPKYLFRKEGQNVTLSCEQNLNHDAMYWYRQDPGQGLRLIYYSQIVNDFQKGDIAEGYSVSREKKESFPLTVTSAQKNPTAFYLCASRRQGTGYGYTFGSGTRLTVV.

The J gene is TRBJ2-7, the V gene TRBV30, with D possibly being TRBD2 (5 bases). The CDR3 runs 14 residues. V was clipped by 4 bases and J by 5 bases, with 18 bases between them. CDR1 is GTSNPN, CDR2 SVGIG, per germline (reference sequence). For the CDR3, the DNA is TGTGCCTGGATCAAGGGTGGGAGTTTGAACGAGCAGTACTTC. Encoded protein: CAWIKGGSLNEQYF.

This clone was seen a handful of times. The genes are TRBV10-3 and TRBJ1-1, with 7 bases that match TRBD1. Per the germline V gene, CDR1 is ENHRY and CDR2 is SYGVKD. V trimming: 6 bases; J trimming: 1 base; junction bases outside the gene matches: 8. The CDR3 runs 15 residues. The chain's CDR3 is CAIRTGTERNTEAFF. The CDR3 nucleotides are TGTGCCATCAGGACCGGGACAGAAAGGAACACTGAAGCTTTCTTT.

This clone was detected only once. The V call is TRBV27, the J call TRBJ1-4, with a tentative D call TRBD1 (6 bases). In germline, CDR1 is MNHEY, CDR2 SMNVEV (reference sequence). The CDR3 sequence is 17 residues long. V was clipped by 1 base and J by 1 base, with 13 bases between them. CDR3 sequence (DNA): TGTGCCAGCAGTTTATTCTGGGAAGGGGGAACTAATGAAAAACTGTTTTTT. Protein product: CASSLFWEGGTNEKLFF. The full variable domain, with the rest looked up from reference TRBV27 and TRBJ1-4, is EAQVTQNPRYLITVTGKKLTVTCSQNMNHEYMSWYRQDPGLGLRQIYYSMNVEVTDKGDVPEGYKVSRKEKRNFPLILESPSPNQTSLYFCASSLFWEGGTNEKLFFGSGTQLSVL.